A selection of T cell receptor beta chains follows, all from one sample in a study of cytomegalovirus exposure and HLA in healthy donors. TCRdb's table, derived via immunoSEQ multiplex PCR, lists solely in-frame clones and lacks some. The sample yields fewer than 85,000 clones, 84% seen once. Input material: PBMCs. These receptors were taken from a man between 65 and 85 years old in good health and CMV-seropositive. Both conserved end residues are part of each CDR3. D genes are given only for firm matches. Part of the rows lack a size; the others show once, few, many or a class for expanded clones.

V: TRBV5-1; length: 16; J: TRBJ2-5; D: -; size: -; CDR3: CASSFFMAPGQETQYF; DNA: TGCGCCAGCTCGTTCTTTATGGCCCCAGGGCAAGAGACCCAGTACTTC
V: TRBV10-1; length: 15; J: TRBJ2-7; D: TRBD1; size: -; CDR3: CASSEGRGRIYEQYF; DNA: TGCGCCAGCAGTGAGGGCAGGGGGCGCATCTACGAGCAGTACTTC
V: TRBV7-9; length: 15; J: TRBJ1-4; D: -; size: -; CDR3: CASSAWGRVNEKLFF; DNA: TGTGCCAGCAGCGCGTGGGGGCGCGTTAATGAAAAACTGTTTTTT
V: TRBV6-1; length: 14; J: TRBJ1-6; D: -; size: few; CDR3: CASSGVSGNSPLHF; DNA: TGTGCCAGCAGTGGAGTTTCGGGGAATTCACCCCTCCACTTT
V: TRBV11-2; length: 14; J: TRBJ2-5; D: TRBD1; size: -; CDR3: CASSADRVEETQYF; DNA: TGTGCCAGCAGCGCCGACAGGGTAGAAGAGACCCAGTACTTC
V: TRBV11-2; length: 13; J: TRBJ1-4; D: -; size: -; CDR3: CASSLPGIEKLFF; DNA: TGTGCCAGCAGCTTACCAGGGATTGAAAAACTGTTTTTT
V: TRBV4-2; length: 16; J: TRBJ1-5; D: TRBD1; size: -; CDR3: CASSQDGDRGGQPQHF; DNA: TGTGCCAGCAGCCAAGATGGGGACAGGGGAGGTCAGCCCCAGCATTTT
V: TRBV10-3; length: 13; J: TRBJ2-3; D: -; size: -; CDR3: CAIRTSSGDTQYF; DNA: TGTGCCATCAGGACCAGCTCGGGTGATACGCAGTATTTT
V: TRBV10-3; length: 14; J: TRBJ2-7; D: TRBD1; size: -; CDR3: CAIRGTGKTYEQYF; DNA: TGTGCCATCAGAGGGACAGGGAAGACCTACGAGCAGTACTTC
V: TRBV7-3; length: 13; J: TRBJ1-1; D: TRBD1; size: -; CDR3: CASSPQGLTEAFF; DNA: TGTGCCAGCAGCCCACAGGGGTTAACTGAAGCTTTCTTT
V: TRBV7-9; length: 17; J: TRBJ2-1; D: TRBD2; size: -; CDR3: CASSLPTASGSVNEQFF; DNA: TGTGCCAGCAGCCTCCCCACGGCTAGCGGGAGTGTCAATGAGCAGTTCTTC
V: TRBV18; length: 13; J: TRBJ1-5; D: -; size: few; CDR3: CASSLDSDQPQHF; DNA: TGTGCCAGCTCACTAGACAGTGATCAGCCCCAGCATTTT
V: TRBV28; length: 14; J: TRBJ1-2; D: TRBD1; size: -; CDR3: CASSDSGTGYGYTF; DNA: TGTGCCAGCAGTGACTCCGGGACAGGGTATGGCTACACCTTC
V: TRBV27; length: 12; J: TRBJ2-1; D: -; size: few; CDR3: CASSTSYNEQFF; DNA: TGTGCCAGCAGCACCAGCTACAATGAGCAGTTCTTC
V: TRBV5-6; length: 14; J: TRBJ1-3; D: -; size: -; CDR3: CASSLGEFGNTIYF; DNA: TGTGCCAGCAGCCTAGGGGAATTTGGAAACACCATATATTTT
V: TRBV6-1; length: 15; J: TRBJ2-2; D: TRBD2; size: -; CDR3: CASSDSGLAAGELFF; DNA: TGTGCCAGCAGTGACTCGGGACTAGCGGCCGGGGAGCTGTTTTTT
V: TRBV28; length: 14; J: TRBJ2-4; D: TRBD2; size: once; CDR3: CASSPSGTSGRLYF; DNA: TGTGCCAGCAGTCCCAGTGGGACTAGCGGGAGGCTCTACTTC
V: TRBV12-1; length: 15; J: TRBJ2-3; D: -; size: -; CDR3: CASSFYGGLVDTQYF; DNA: TGTGCCAGCAGCTTTTACGGGGGACTGGTGGATACGCAGTATTTT
V: TRBV10-3; length: 11; J: TRBJ2-7; D: TRBD1; size: -; CDR3: CAIKGQYEQYF; DNA: TGTGCCATCAAGGGACAGTACGAGCAGTACTTC
V: TRBV5-4; length: 14; J: TRBJ1-2; D: -; size: -; CDR3: CASRSGDTSYGYTF; DNA: TGTGCCAGCCGAAGCGGGGACACTTCCTATGGCTACACCTTC
V: TRBV7-2; length: 16; J: TRBJ2-1; D: TRBD2; size: -; CDR3: CASSFSPSGGADEQFF; DNA: TGTGCCAGCAGCTTCTCTCCTAGCGGGGGGGCAGATGAGCAGTTCTTC
V: TRBV14; length: 12; J: TRBJ1-2; D: -; size: -; CDR3: CASEAWDYGYTF; DNA: TGTGCCAGCGAGGCGTGGGACTATGGCTACACCTTC
V: TRBV29-1; length: 15; J: TRBJ1-2; D: TRBD1; size: once; CDR3: CSVNDLQGANYGYTF; DNA: TGCAGCGTCAACGATTTACAGGGGGCTAACTATGGCTACACCTTC
V: TRBV30; length: 13; J: TRBJ2-1; D: -; size: -; CDR3: CAWSGRPSNEQFF; DNA: TGTGCCTGGAGTGGGCGGCCCTCCAATGAGCAGTTCTTC
V: TRBV5-1; length: 16; J: TRBJ2-5; D: -; size: -; CDR3: CASSIGTIVMQETQYF; DNA: TGCGCCAGCAGCATAGGGACAATTGTCATGCAAGAGACCCAGTACTTC
V: TRBV7-2; length: 13; J: TRBJ2-1; D: TRBD1; size: -; CDR3: CASSSGTGLEQFF; DNA: TGTGCCAGCAGCTCGGGGACAGGGCTTGAGCAGTTCTTC
V: TRBV7-6; length: 16; J: TRBJ2-1; D: TRBD1; size: -; CDR3: CASSSNRGRQYNEQFF; DNA: TGTGCCAGCAGCTCAAACAGGGGGCGCCAATACAATGAGCAGTTCTTC
V: TRBV27; length: 15; J: TRBJ2-7; D: TRBD2; size: -; CDR3: CASSGLAGGPNEQYF; DNA: TGTGCCAGCAGCGGACTAGCGGGAGGGCCTAACGAGCAGTACTTC
V: TRBV7-6; length: 15; J: TRBJ2-5; D: TRBD2; size: -; CDR3: CASSLALAGQETQYF; DNA: TGTGCCAGCAGCTTAGCTCTAGCGGGGCAAGAGACCCAGTACTTC
V: TRBV10-3; length: 13; J: TRBJ2-5; D: -; size: -; CDR3: CAISVSGEQTQYF; DNA: TGTGCCATCAGTGTCTCGGGGGAACAGACCCAGTACTTC
V: TRBV29-1; length: 13; J: TRBJ2-3; D: -; size: -; CDR3: CSAAPGGLDTQYF; DNA: TGCAGCGCCGCCCCGGGGGGCTTAGATACGCAGTATTTT
V: TRBV19; length: 14; J: TRBJ1-5; D: -; size: -; CDR3: CATSSGANNQPQHF; DNA: TGTGCCACCTCCTCGGGAGCTAACAATCAGCCCCAGCATTTT
V: TRBV6-5; length: 16; J: TRBJ2-2; D: TRBD1; size: -; CDR3: CASSSQGQGHAGELFF; DNA: TGTGCCAGCAGTTCCCAAGGACAGGGACATGCCGGGGAGCTGTTTTTT
V: TRBV28; length: 13; J: TRBJ1-1; D: TRBD1; size: -; CDR3: CASSSRQGAEAFF; DNA: TGTGCCAGCAGTTCCCGACAGGGGGCTGAAGCTTTCTTT
V: TRBV5-1; length: 15; J: TRBJ2-5; D: TRBD1; size: -; CDR3: CASSPGTGRRETQYF; DNA: TGCGCCAGCAGCCCCGGGACAGGGCGCAGAGAGACCCAGTACTTC
V: TRBV6-5; length: 14; J: TRBJ1-1; D: -; size: -; CDR3: CASRPQAWGTEAFF; DNA: TGTGCCAGCAGGCCACAGGCATGGGGCACTGAAGCTTTCTTT
V: TRBV7-6; length: 15; J: TRBJ1-1; D: -; size: -; CDR3: CASSPGGGWNTEAFF; DNA: TGTGCCAGCAGCCCCGGGGGGGGTTGGAACACTGAAGCTTTCTTT
V: TRBV5-4; length: 12; J: TRBJ2-4; D: TRBD1; size: -; CDR3: CASSRDSNIQYF; DNA: TGTGCCAGCAGCCGGGACAGCAACATTCAGTACTTC
V: TRBV7-2; length: 15; J: TRBJ2-1; D: TRBD2; size: -; CDR3: CASSPAGGLFNEQFF; DNA: TGTGCCAGCAGCCCAGCGGGGGGGCTTTTCAATGAGCAGTTCTTC
V: TRBV10-1; length: 15; J: TRBJ1-3; D: TRBD1; size: -; CDR3: CASSSGGADGNTIYF; DNA: TGCGCCAGCAGTTCAGGGGGTGCGGATGGAAACACCATATATTTT
V: TRBV19; length: 13; J: TRBJ1-5; D: TRBD1; size: -; CDR3: CASSKTGEQPQHF; DNA: TGTGCCAGTAGTAAGACAGGGGAACAGCCCCAGCATTTT
V: TRBV7-6; length: 14; J: TRBJ2-2; D: TRBD1; size: -; CDR3: CASSPGQGGGELFF; DNA: TGTGCCAGCAGCCCCGGACAGGGTGGCGGGGAGCTGTTTTTT
V: TRBV4-1; length: 17; J: TRBJ1-1; D: -; size: -; CDR3: CASSPISSRNINTEAFF; DNA: TGCGCCAGCAGCCCCATCTCATCCCGCAACATAAACACTGAAGCTTTCTTT
V: TRBV18; length: 13; J: TRBJ2-7; D: -; size: once; CDR3: CASSPREANEQYF; DNA: TGTGCCAGCTCACCACGGGAGGCCAACGAGCAGTACTTC
V: TRBV7-8; length: 17; J: TRBJ2-1; D: TRBD2; size: once; CDR3: CASSLAGWTSGNREQFF; DNA: TGTGCCAGCAGCTTAGCGGGGTGGACTAGCGGGAATCGTGAGCAGTTCTTC
V: TRBV6-1; length: 14; J: TRBJ1-3; D: TRBD1; size: -; CDR3: CASRIPGQGYTIYF; DNA: TGTGCCAGCAGGATTCCGGGACAGGGATACACCATATATTTT
V: TRBV7-9; length: 15; J: TRBJ2-1; D: -; size: -; CDR3: CASRREHESQNEQFF; DNA: TGTGCCAGCAGGAGGGAGCATGAAAGTCAGAATGAGCAGTTCTTC
V: TRBV6-5; length: 15; J: TRBJ2-7; D: TRBD1; size: -; CDR3: CASSYSTQGAYEQYF; DNA: TGTGCCAGCAGCTACTCGACACAGGGGGCCTACGAGCAGTACTTC
V: TRBV9; length: 10; J: TRBJ1-2; D: -; size: -; CDR3: CATANYGYTF; DNA: TGTGCCACCGCTAACTATGGCTACACCTTC
V: TRBV19; length: 14; J: TRBJ2-1; D: -; size: -; CDR3: CASSIGTMNNEQFF; DNA: TGTGCCAGTAGTATTGGCACAATGAACAATGAGCAGTTCTTC
V: TRBV7-7; length: 14; J: TRBJ2-7; D: TRBD1; size: few; CDR3: CASSEGQASYEQYF; DNA: TGTGCCAGCAGCGAGGGACAGGCGTCCTACGAGCAGTACTTC
V: TRBV18; length: 13; J: TRBJ2-3; D: -; size: -; CDR3: CASSPPSRDTQYF; DNA: TGTGCCAGCTCACCACCGTCCCGGGATACGCAGTATTTT
V: TRBV18; length: 14; J: TRBJ2-7; D: -; size: -; CDR3: CASSPPGSRYEQYF; DNA: TGTGCCAGCTCACCACCGGGCAGTAGATACGAGCAGTACTTC